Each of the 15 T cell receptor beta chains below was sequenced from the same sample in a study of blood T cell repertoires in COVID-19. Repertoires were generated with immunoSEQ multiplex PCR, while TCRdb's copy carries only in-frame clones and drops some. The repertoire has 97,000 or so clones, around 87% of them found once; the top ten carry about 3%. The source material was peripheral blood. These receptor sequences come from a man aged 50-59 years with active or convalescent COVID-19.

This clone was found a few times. The CDR3 nucleotides read TGTGCCAGCAGTGGGGACAGGGATGAAAAACTGTTTTTT. The encoded protein is CASSGDRDEKLFF. The rearrangement uses TRBV2 and TRBJ1-4; 9 positions agree with TRBD1. The CDR3 runs 13 residues. The germline V gene has CDR1 SNHLY and CDR2 FYNNEI. Trimming took 4 bases from V and 6 from J; bases not matched to a gene: 0.

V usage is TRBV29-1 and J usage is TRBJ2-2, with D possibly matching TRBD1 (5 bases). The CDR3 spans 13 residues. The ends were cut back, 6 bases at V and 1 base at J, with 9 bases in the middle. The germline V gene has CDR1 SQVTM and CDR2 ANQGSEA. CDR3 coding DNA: TGCAGCGTATACAGGATGAACACCGGGGAGCTGTTTTTT. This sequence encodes CSVYRMNTGELFF.

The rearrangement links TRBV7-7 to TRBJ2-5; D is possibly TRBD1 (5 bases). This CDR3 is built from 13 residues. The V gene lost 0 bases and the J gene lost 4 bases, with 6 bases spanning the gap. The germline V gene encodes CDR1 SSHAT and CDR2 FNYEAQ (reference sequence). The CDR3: CASSLAGAETQYF. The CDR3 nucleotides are TGTGCCAGCAGCTTAGCAGGGGCAGAGACCCAGTACTTC.

CDR3 DNA sequence: TGTGCCAGCAGTTTAAGTTACCCGGGACAGGGGCAAGAGACCCAGTACTTC. This gives the protein CASSLSYPGQGQETQYF. The gene calls are TRBV28 and TRBJ2-5; 10 bases agree with TRBD1. The CDR3 extends over 17 amino acids. The junction had 8 bases not matched to a gene; V was cut back by 2 bases and J by 2 bases. The germline CDR1 and CDR2 sequences are MDHEN and SYDVKM.

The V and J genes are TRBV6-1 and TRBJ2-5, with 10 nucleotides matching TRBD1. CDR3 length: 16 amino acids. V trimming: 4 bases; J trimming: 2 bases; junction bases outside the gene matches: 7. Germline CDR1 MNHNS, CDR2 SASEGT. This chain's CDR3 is CASSVSGTGVQETQYF. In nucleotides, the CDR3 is TGTGCCAGCAGTGTAAGCGGGACAGGGGTTCAAGAGACCCAGTACTTC.

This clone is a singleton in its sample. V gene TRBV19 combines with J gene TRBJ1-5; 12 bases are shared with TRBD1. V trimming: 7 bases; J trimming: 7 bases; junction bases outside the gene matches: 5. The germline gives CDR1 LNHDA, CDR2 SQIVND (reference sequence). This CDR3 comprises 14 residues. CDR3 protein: CASNPGQGAQPQHF. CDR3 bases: TGTGCCAGTAACCCGGGACAGGGGGCGCAGCCCCAGCATTTT.

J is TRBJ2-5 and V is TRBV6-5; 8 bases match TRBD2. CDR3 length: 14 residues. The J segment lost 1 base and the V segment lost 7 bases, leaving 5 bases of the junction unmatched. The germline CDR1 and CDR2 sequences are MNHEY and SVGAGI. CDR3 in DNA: TGTGCCAGCAATCGGGGGGGACGCCAAGAGACCCAGTACTTC. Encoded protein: CASNRGGRQETQYF.

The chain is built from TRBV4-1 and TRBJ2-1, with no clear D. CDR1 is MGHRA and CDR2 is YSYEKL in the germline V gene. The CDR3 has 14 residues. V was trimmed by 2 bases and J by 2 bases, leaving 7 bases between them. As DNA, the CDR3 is TGCGCCAGCAGCCAAATCGGAGCCTACAATGAGCAGTTCTTC. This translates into CASSQIGAYNEQFF.

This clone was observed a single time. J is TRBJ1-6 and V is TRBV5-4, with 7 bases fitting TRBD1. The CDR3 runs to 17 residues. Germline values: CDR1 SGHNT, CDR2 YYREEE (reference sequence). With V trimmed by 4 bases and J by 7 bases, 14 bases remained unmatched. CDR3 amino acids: CASSVGGSGQLNSPLHF. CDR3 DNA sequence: TGTGCCAGCAGCGTTGGTGGGTCGGGACAGCTCAATTCACCCCTCCACTTT.

DNA for the CDR3: TGTGCCAGTAGTCAGGGGGTGGTCCAAGAGACCCAGTACTTC. This translates into CASSQGVVQETQYF. The gene calls are TRBV19 and TRBJ2-5; 7 positions agree with TRBD1. CDR1 is LNHDA and CDR2 is SQIVND in the germline V gene (reference sequence). V lost 5 bases to trimming and J lost 1 base; unmatched junction nucleotides: 4. The CDR3 has 14 residues.

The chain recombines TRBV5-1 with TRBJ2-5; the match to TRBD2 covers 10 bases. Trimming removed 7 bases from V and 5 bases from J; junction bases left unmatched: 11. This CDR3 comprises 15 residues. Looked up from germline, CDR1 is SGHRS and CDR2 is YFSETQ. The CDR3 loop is CASGKEGLAIETQYF. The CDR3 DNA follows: TGCGCCAGCGGAAAAGAGGGACTAGCGATTGAGACCCAGTACTTC.

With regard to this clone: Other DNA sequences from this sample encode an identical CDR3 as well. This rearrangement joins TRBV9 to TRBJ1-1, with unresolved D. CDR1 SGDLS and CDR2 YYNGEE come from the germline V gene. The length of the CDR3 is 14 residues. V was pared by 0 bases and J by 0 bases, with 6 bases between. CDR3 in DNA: TGTGCCAGCAGCGTAGGGCAGATGAACACTGAAGCTTTCTTT. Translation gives CASSVGQMNTEAFF. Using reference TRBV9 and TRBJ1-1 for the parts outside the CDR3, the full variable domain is DSGVTQTPKHLITATGQRVTLRCSPRSGDLSVYWYQQSLDQGLQFLIQYYNGEERAKGNILERFSAQQFPDLHSELNLSSLELGDSALYFCASSVGQMNTEAFFGQGTRLTVV.

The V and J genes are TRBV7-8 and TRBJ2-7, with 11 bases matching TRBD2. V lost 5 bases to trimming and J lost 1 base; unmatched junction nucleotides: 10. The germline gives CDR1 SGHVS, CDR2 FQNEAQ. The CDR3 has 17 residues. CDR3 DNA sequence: TGTGCCAGCAGCGTTACGGGGCTAGCGGGGGGATCCTACGAGCAGTACGTC. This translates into CASSVTGLAGGSYEQYV.

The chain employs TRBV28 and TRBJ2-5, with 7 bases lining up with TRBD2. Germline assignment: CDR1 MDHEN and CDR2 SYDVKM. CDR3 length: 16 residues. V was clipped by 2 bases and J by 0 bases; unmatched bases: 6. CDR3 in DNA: TGTGCCAGCAGTTTAAGGCTAGCGGTGTACCAAGAGACCCAGTACTTC. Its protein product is CASSLRLAVYQETQYF.

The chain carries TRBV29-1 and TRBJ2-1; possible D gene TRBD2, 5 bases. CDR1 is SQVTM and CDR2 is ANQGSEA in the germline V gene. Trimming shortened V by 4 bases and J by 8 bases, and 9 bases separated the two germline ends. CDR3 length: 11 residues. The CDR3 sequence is CSVGGLDEQFF. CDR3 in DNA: TGCAGCGTTGGCGGGCTGGATGAGCAGTTCTTC.